This T cell receptor beta chain was sequenced for a study of blood T cell repertoires in COVID-19. Background on the study: The study drew acute and convalescent COVID-19 samples from the United States, Italy and Spain. PBMCs, B-cell-depleted T cells, or T cells provided the cDNA or gDNA that made up the material.

In the original processing: Estimates of nucleated cell counts were drawn from the amplification of reference gene primers. Profiled with immunoSEQ multiplex PCR; TCRdb holds only in-frame clones, not every one. V and J calls and clone size come straight from that table; D and trimming were deduced from the DNA. In the table there are some 52,000 clones, 90% of which are singletons. Trimming took 4 bases from V and 7 from J; bases not matched to a gene: 3. The CDR3 extends over 14 amino acids. Germline CDR1 and CDR2: SGHAT and FQDESV (reference sequence). The rearrangement uses TRBV11-1 and TRBJ2-3; 12 bases fit TRBD2. Sequencing was carried out using peripheral blood. This clonotype originated in a human donor in a cohort sampled during active COVID-19. The CDR3, as DNA: TGTGCCAGCAGCTCACTAGCGGGAGGCAATACGCAGTATTTT. The encoded protein is CASSSLAGGNTQYF.